These 17 T cell receptor beta chains share one sample of origin, sequenced in a study of read filtering for tumor transcriptome and immune sequencing. This library used around 0.4 ug RNA and molecular barcoded adaptors spanning alpha/delta and beta/gamma chains. MiXCR was run by TCRdb on the reads, yielding one entry per CDR3 protein. Among about 57,000 distinct CDR3 sequences listed, roughly 20% were seen once. Input material: a population of CD138-negative cells sorted from bone marrow. The source of these receptors is a donor at least 40 years old with multiple myeloma.

On this clonotype itself: A read error may be the cause here, since a much bigger clone is one base away. The chain uses TRBV5-4 and TRBJ2-3; 7 positions match TRBD1. Looked up from germline, CDR1 is SGHNT and CDR2 is YYREEE (reference sequence). CDR3 length equals 15 residues. CDR3 sequence reads: CASSPRQGVPDTRYF. The CDR3 DNA is TGCGCCAGCAGCCCCCGACAGGGAGTTCCAGATACGCGGTATTTT.

This chain connects TRBV2 to TRBJ1-1; D not resolved. Trimming pared 6 bases from V and 1 base from J, leaving 9 bases between. CDR1 SNHLY and CDR2 FYNNEI come from the germline V gene. The CDR3 length is 13 residues. In DNA form, the CDR3 reads TGTGCCAGCAGCCTGGGGAGGAACACTGAAGCTTTCTTT. Translating gives CASSLGRNTEAFF.

This clonotype came up many times. This chain connects TRBV12-3 or TRBV12-4 to TRBJ1-1; tentative D call: TRBD1 (6 bases). This CDR3 is built from 14 residues. With 6 bases removed from V and 7 bases from J, the gap between germline ends came to 18 bases. CDR3 protein: CASRPGTRINEAFF. CDR3 nucleotide sequence: TGTGCCAGCAGACCCGGGACAAGGATTAATGAAGCTTTCTTT.

This clonotype was recorded at least ten times. The chain employs TRBV28 and TRBJ1-2; D remains ambiguous. There are 16 residues in the CDR3. Trimming removed 3 bases from V and 1 base from J, with 15 bases in between. Germline lookup yields CDR1 MDHEN and CDR2 SYDVKM. The CDR3 is CASSFADFALNYGYTF. The CDR3 bases are TGTGCCAGCAGTTTCGCGGATTTTGCCCTTAACTATGGCTACACCTTC.

This clonotype was counted at least ten times. V and J are TRBV7-9 and TRBJ2-5, with D possibly being TRBD1 (6 bases). Trimming cost V 2 bases and J 0 bases, with 16 bases left between them. The CDR3 sequence is 17 residues long. Germline V gene lookup returns CDR1 SEHNR and CDR2 FQNEAQ (reference sequence). The CDR3 DNA reads TGTGCCAGCAGCTTACCGCAGGGACGGGACAACCAAGAGACCCAGTACTTC. This translates into CASSLPQGRDNQETQYF.

The chain has TRBV2 and TRBJ2-5; 12 bases are a match to TRBD2. The CDR3 is 15 residues long. Germline loops: CDR1 SNHLY, CDR2 FYNNEI. Unmatched junction bases numbered 6, after V lost 6 bases and J lost 4 bases. CDR3 amino acids: CASRTTSGSGETQYF. The CDR3 DNA reads as TGTGCCAGCAGGACGACTAGCGGGAGTGGAGAGACCCAGTACTTC.

This clonotype was counted between two and nine times. The chain joins TRBV19 to TRBJ2-3; D may be TRBD1 (6 bases). The CDR3 sequence is 15 residues long. Germline V lookup: CDR1 LNHDA, CDR2 SQIVND (reference sequence). V was clipped by 8 bases and J by 0 bases, with 15 bases between them. The CDR3 loop reads CASGTGTTSTDTQYF. In DNA form, the CDR3 reads TGTGCCAGTGGGACCGGGACAACTAGCACAGATACGCAGTATTTT.

Concerning this clonotype itself: A much larger clone is a single base away; this may be a read error. The chain recombines TRBV28 with TRBJ2-4; D ambiguous. The CDR3 is 14 residues long. Per germline, CDR1 MDHEN and CDR2 SYDVKM. CDR3 sequence (DNA): TGTGCCAGCAGACCAGATCTGGCCAAAAACGTTCAGTACTTC. The encoded protein is CASRPDLAKNVQYF.

The rearrangement joins TRBV27 to TRBJ2-7; no definite D call. The CDR3 spans 14 residues. The V gene's germline CDR1 is MNHEY and CDR2 SMNVEV (reference sequence). Trimming stripped 2 bases from V and 2 bases from J, with 10 bases between. CDR3 nucleotides: TGTGCCAGCAGTTTAATGGCAGGCCCCTACGAGCAGTACTTC. This translates into CASSLMAGPYEQYF.

This clonotype was seen many times. The gene calls are TRBV29-1 and TRBJ2-7; TRBD1 matches at 8 bases. With V trimmed by 6 bases and J by 2 bases, 6 bases remained unmatched. Germline values: CDR1 SQVTM, CDR2 ANQGSEA. There are 13 residues in the CDR3. The chain's CDR3 is CSVRRTGTYEQYF. The CDR3 DNA reads as TGCAGCGTCCGGAGGACAGGGACCTACGAGCAGTACTTC.

This clonotype was counted at least ten times. V gene TRBV28 combines with J gene TRBJ2-5, with TRBD2 matching 14 bases. With 8 bases clipped from V and 5 bases from J, the junction kept 4 bases outside the gene matches. This CDR3 region has 14 residues. The germline gives CDR1 MDHEN, CDR2 SYDVKM. CDR3 in amino acids: CASSTSGRVETQYF. CDR3 nucleotide sequence: TGTGCCAGCTCGACTAGCGGGAGGGTTGAGACCCAGTACTTC.

This clonotype was seen many times. The chain carries TRBV6-1 and TRBJ1-4; perhaps TRBD1 as D (6 bases). The V gene's germline CDR1 is MNHNS and CDR2 SASEGT. Trimming left V 10 bases short and J 8 bases short, with 17 bases between. This CDR3 contains 13 residues. CDR3 in amino acids: CATLNRDKEKLFF. The CDR3 bases are TGTGCCACATTGAACAGGGACAAAGAAAAACTGTTTTTT.

This clonotype came up many times. The chain is built from TRBV5-1 and TRBJ2-3; TRBD1 might be the D (6 bases). Between the trimmed V and J ends, which lost 0 bases and 5 bases, there was a span of 10 bases. Germline CDR1 reads SGHRS; CDR2 reads YFSETQ. This CDR3 has 14 residues. DNA of the CDR3: TGCGCCAGCAGCTTGGCCTCAGGGGAAGATACGCAGTATTTT. It yields the protein CASSLASGEDTQYF.

At least ten counts were recorded for this clonotype. The rearrangement uses TRBV19 and TRBJ2-1, with no clear D. The germline gives CDR1 LNHDA, CDR2 SQIVND (reference sequence). This CDR3 spans 11 amino acids. Trimming removed 5 bases from V and 8 bases from J, with 7 bases in between. This CDR3 is CASSPGDEQFF. CDR3 nucleotides: TGTGCCAGTAGTCCGGGTGATGAGCAGTTCTTC.

A remark on this clonotype: With a much larger clone just one base away, this may be a read error. This rearrangement joins TRBV9 to TRBJ2-1; the D gene is possibly TRBD1 (6 bases). The germline gives CDR1 SGDLS, CDR2 YYNGEE. This CDR3 is built from 15 residues. In DNA, the CDR3 is TGTACCAGCAGCTTACCCGGGACAACCTACAATGAGCAGTTCTTC. It is translated as CTSSLPGTTYNEQFF.

The chain employs TRBV7-6 and TRBJ1-1, with TRBD1 as a possible D gene (6 bases). Germline loops: CDR1 SGHVS, CDR2 FNYEAQ. This CDR3 is 15 amino acids long. Trimming shortened V by 5 bases and J by 3 bases, and 16 bases separated the two germline ends. The CDR3, as DNA: TGTGCCAGCAGCGAGGACGGGGGGCGGGACACTGAAGCTTTCTTT. It codes for CASSEDGGRDTEAFF. Complete variable domain (other parts from reference TRBV7-6 and TRBJ1-1): GAGVSQSPRYKVTKRGQDVALRCDPISGHVSLYWYRQALGQGPEFLTYFNYEAQQDKSGLPNDRFSAERPEGSISTLTIQRTEQRDSAMYRCASSEDGGRDTEAFFGQGTRLTVV.

This clonotype was found many times. The V and J genes are TRBV5-1 and TRBJ2-5; possibly TRBD2 for D (6 bases). The CDR3 contains 14 residues. V dropped 0 bases and J dropped 1 base, with 7 bases sitting between them. The germline gives CDR1 SGHRS, CDR2 YFSETQ. CDR3 protein: CASSLGTTQETQYF. DNA for the CDR3: TGCGCCAGCAGCTTGGGGACTACCCAAGAGACCCAGTACTTC. Using reference TRBV5-1 and TRBJ2-5 for the parts outside the CDR3, the full variable domain is KAGVTQTPRYLIKTRGQQVTLSCSPISGHRSVSWYQQTPGQGLQFLFEYFSETQRNKGNFPGRFSGRQFSNSRSEMNVSTLELGDSALYLCASSLGTTQETQYFGPGTRLLVL.